Listed below are T cell receptor beta chains from one sample, sequenced in a study of cytomegalovirus exposure and HLA in healthy donors. Sequenced by immunoSEQ multiplex PCR; TCRdb stores in-frame clones only, minus some. Of around 130,000 clones detected, 81% appear once; the ten largest clones hold under 6%. Material: PBMCs. The receptors stem from a woman in her 40s in good health and CMV-seropositive. CDR3s include the opening cysteine and the closing phenylalanine or tryptophan. A D gene is named only where the DNA matches it firmly. Some rows mark clone size as missing; the rest say once, few, many or name a class of expanded clone.

TRBV5-1	TRBJ1-1	TRBD1	NA	CASSLTGVGTEAFF	TGCGCCAGCAGCTTGACAGGGGTGGGCACTGAAGCTTTCTTT
TRBV7-3	TRBJ2-3	NA	once	CASSYAGRTDTQYF	TGTGCCAGCAGCTACGCAGGGAGGACAGATACGCAGTATTTT
TRBV5-4	TRBJ2-7	TRBD2	NA	CASSSNPVGGYEQYF	TGTGCCAGCAGCTCCAACCCGGTCGGGGGGTACGAGCAGTACTTC
TRBV27	TRBJ2-4	NA	NA	CASSLYWGDNIQYF	TGTGCCAGCAGTTTATATTGGGGGGACAACATTCAGTACTTC
TRBV6-5	TRBJ2-3	TRBD2	NA	CASSYSAGGTDTQYF	TGTGCCAGCAGTTACTCGGCGGGGGGCACAGATACGCAGTATTTT
TRBV30	TRBJ1-2	NA	NA	CAWSEGLNYGYTF	TGTGCCTGGAGTGAGGGACTTAACTATGGCTACACCTTC
TRBV6-5	TRBJ2-7	NA	NA	CASSYDSAGKLKQYF	TGTGCCAGCAGTTACGATTCGGCAGGGAAATTGAAGCAGTACTTC
TRBV5-4	TRBJ2-3	NA	NA	CASSDPTSYGSTDTQYF	TGTGCCAGCAGTGACCCCACTAGCTACGGTAGCACAGATACGCAGTATTTT
TRBV30	TRBJ2-6	NA	NA	CAWSPSGTAGANVLTF	TGTGCCTGGAGTCCGAGCGGAACTGCTGGGGCCAACGTCCTGACTTTC
TRBV25-1	TRBJ2-3	TRBD1	NA	CASSGGQAVRDTQYF	TGTGCCAGCAGTGGAGGACAGGCAGTAAGAGATACGCAGTATTTT
TRBV10-1	TRBJ2-3	TRBD2	NA	CASSENVGGQGGTDTQYF	TGCGCCAGCAGTGAGAATGTAGGCGGTCAGGGAGGGACAGATACGCAGTATTTT
TRBV7-8	TRBJ2-7	NA	NA	CASSLPWQGYEQYF	TGTGCCAGCAGCTTACCATGGCAGGGCTACGAGCAGTACTTC
TRBV9	TRBJ2-3	NA	NA	CASSRYGGSGDTQYF	TGTGCCAGCAGCCGGTATGGGGGGTCTGGAGATACGCAGTATTTT
TRBV28	TRBJ2-5	NA	few	CASRTLFQETQYF	TGTGCCAGCAGAACTCTTTTCCAAGAGACCCAGTACTTC
TRBV25-1	TRBJ2-5	NA	NA	CASSDPGLQETQYF	TGTGCCAGCAGTGATCCAGGGTTGCAAGAGACCCAGTACTTC
TRBV27	TRBJ2-1	NA	NA	CASSLSQGALWEFF	TGTGCCAGCAGTTTATCGCAGGGCGCGCTTTGGGAGTTCTTC
TRBV7-2	TRBJ2-1	TRBD2	once	CASSLVGSSGDYNEQFF	TGTGCCAGCAGCTTAGTGGGGTCTAGCGGGGACTACAATGAGCAGTTCTTC
TRBV27	TRBJ2-5	TRBD2	NA	CASYPAGREETQYF	TGTGCCAGCTACCCGGCGGGGAGGGAAGAGACCCAGTACTTC
TRBV6-1	TRBJ1-4	TRBD1	NA	CASTRDRDEKLFF	TGTGCCAGCACGCGGGACAGAGATGAAAAACTGTTTTTT
TRBV10-3	TRBJ2-2	TRBD2	NA	CAIRIAGGNTGELFF	TGTGCCATCAGGATAGCGGGGGGGAACACCGGGGAGCTGTTTTTT
TRBV30	TRBJ1-1	TRBD1	NA	CAWQRRDRVRTEAFF	TGTGCCTGGCAAAGGAGGGACAGGGTACGCACTGAAGCTTTCTTT
TRBV7-9	TRBJ2-2	TRBD2	NA	CASSLRTSLPGELFF	TGTGCCAGCAGCTTGAGGACTAGTTTGCCCGGGGAGCTGTTTTTT
TRBV6-1	TRBJ2-1	TRBD2	NA	CASSETTSGPYNEQFF	TGTGCCAGCAGTGAAACGACTAGCGGCCCCTACAATGAGCAGTTCTTC
TRBV2	TRBJ2-7	NA	NA	CASRNLYEQYF	TGTGCCAGCAGGAATCTGTACGAGCAGTACTTC
TRBV9	TRBJ2-3	TRBD2	NA	CASSATSGGAIGTDTQYF	TGTGCCAGCAGCGCGACTAGCGGGGGGGCGATCGGCACAGATACGCAGTATTTT
TRBV19	TRBJ1-2	TRBD1	NA	CASSLTDAGGFYGYTF	TGTGCCAGTAGCCTCACGGATGCAGGGGGCTTCTATGGCTACACCTTC
TRBV5-6	TRBJ1-5	TRBD1	NA	CASSPGGFGNQPQHF	TGTGCCAGCAGCCCAGGGGGATTTGGCAATCAGCCCCAGCATTTT
TRBV9	TRBJ1-5	NA	NA	CASSVDQNQPQHF	TGTGCCAGCAGCGTAGACCAGAATCAGCCCCAGCATTTT
TRBV2	TRBJ2-5	NA	once	CASSVRRVGETQYF	TGTGCCAGCAGTGTTCGCAGGGTCGGAGAGACCCAGTACTTC
TRBV28	TRBJ1-5	TRBD1	NA	CASSSHAGTGNQPQHF	TGTGCCAGCAGTTCGCACGCCGGGACAGGCAATCAGCCCCAGCATTTT
TRBV6-6	TRBJ2-3	NA	NA	CASSYFRGSTDTQYF	TGTGCCAGCAGTTACTTCAGGGGAAGCACAGATACGCAGTATTTT
TRBV29-1	TRBJ2-7	NA	NA	CSVVPGPYEQYF	TGCAGCGTTGTGCCGGGTCCCTACGAGCAGTACTTC
TRBV6-6	TRBJ1-6	NA	NA	CAIHRSYNSPLHF	TGTGCCATTCACAGATCCTATAATTCACCCCTCCACTTT
TRBV4-3	TRBJ2-7	NA	NA	CASSQVGGYEQYF	TGCGCCAGCAGCCAAGTAGGAGGCTACGAGCAGTACTTC
TRBV29-1	TRBJ2-1	TRBD2	NA	CSVPGLAGGRNEQFF	TGCAGCGTTCCCGGACTAGCGGGGGGGCGCAATGAGCAGTTCTTC
TRBV19	TRBJ2-7	TRBD1	few	CASTRGQGTYEQYF	TGTGCCAGTACGAGGGGACAGGGGACCTACGAGCAGTACTTC
TRBV6-5	TRBJ1-2	NA	NA	CASSPRGGFNYGYTF	TGTGCCAGCAGTCCCCGGGGAGGGTTCAACTATGGCTACACCTTC
TRBV28	TRBJ1-6	NA	NA	CASTKSNSPLHF	TGTGCCAGCACTAAGTCTAATTCACCCCTCCACTTT
TRBV15	TRBJ1-5	NA	NA	CATSRDQGGQPQHF	TGTGCCACCAGCAGAGATCAGGGCGGCCAGCCCCAGCATTTT
TRBV15	TRBJ1-1	TRBD1	NA	CATRTGQGRTEAFF	TGTGCCACCAGGACGGGACAGGGTCGGACTGAAGCTTTCTTT
TRBV6-6	TRBJ1-1	NA	NA	CASIQRRGRIAEAFF	TGTGCCAGCATCCAACGTCGAGGGAGGATCGCTGAAGCTTTCTTT
TRBV5-5	TRBJ2-3	NA	NA	CASSFLSDTQYF	TGTGCCAGCAGCTTCCTCTCAGATACGCAGTATTTT
TRBV7-9	TRBJ2-3	TRBD2	NA	CASRAGTDTQYF	TGTGCCAGCAGAGCGGGGACAGATACGCAGTATTTT
TRBV9	TRBJ1-2	TRBD1	NA	CASSVGNRGAYGYTF	TGTGCCAGCAGCGTAGGGAACAGGGGAGCCTATGGCTACACCTTC
TRBV15	TRBJ2-1	NA	NA	CATSRDIRNEQFF	TGTGCCACCAGCAGAGATATCCGGAATGAGCAGTTCTTC
TRBV14	TRBJ1-1	NA	NA	CASSQVFTEAFF	TGTGCCAGCAGCCAAGTTTTCACTGAGGCTTTCTTT
TRBV5-6	TRBJ1-5	NA	NA	CASSFRVGNQPQHF	TGTGCCAGCAGCTTCAGGGTCGGTAATCAGCCCCAGCATTTT
TRBV6-1	TRBJ2-7	NA	NA	CASSVHRSSYEQYF	TGTGCCAGCAGTGTTCACAGGAGCTCCTACGAGCAGTACTTC